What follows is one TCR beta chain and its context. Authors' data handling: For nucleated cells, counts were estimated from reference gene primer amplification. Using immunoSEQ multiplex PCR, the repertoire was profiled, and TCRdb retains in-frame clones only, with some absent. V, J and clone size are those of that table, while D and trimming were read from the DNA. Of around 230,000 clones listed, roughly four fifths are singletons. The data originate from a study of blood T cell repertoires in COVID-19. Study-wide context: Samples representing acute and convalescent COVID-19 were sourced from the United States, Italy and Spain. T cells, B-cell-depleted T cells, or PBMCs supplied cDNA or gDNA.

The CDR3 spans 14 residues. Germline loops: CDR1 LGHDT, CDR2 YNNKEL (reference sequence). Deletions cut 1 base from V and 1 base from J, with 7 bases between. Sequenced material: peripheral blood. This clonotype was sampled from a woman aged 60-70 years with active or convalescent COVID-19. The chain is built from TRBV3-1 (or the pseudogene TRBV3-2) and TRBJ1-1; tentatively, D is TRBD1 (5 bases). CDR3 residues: CASSQAGGNTEAFF. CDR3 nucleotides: TGTGCCAGCAGCCAAGCCGGGGGGAACACTGAAGCTTTCTTT.